The rows below give T cell receptor beta chains drawn from one sample of a study of long-term antiretroviral therapy in people with HIV. Profiled with immunoSEQ multiplex PCR; TCRdb holds only in-frame clones, not every one. In the table there are some 16,000 clones, 85% to 95% of which are singletons. Sequencing was performed on unsorted PBMCs, taken around 10 years after starting antiretroviral therapy. These TCRs come from a man younger than 40 with HIV. The conserved cysteine and the conserved F or W are not part of the CDR3 here. The order of the fields is D gene, V gene, J gene, CDR3 protein. The D gene is left open where the match is weak.

d_gene: NA; v_gene: TRBV2; j_gene: TRBJ1-2; CDR3aa: ASSEADYGYT
d_gene: NA; v_gene: TRBV6-5; j_gene: TRBJ1-5; CDR3aa: ASSYSPLDGDQPQH
d_gene: NA; v_gene: TRBV10-3; j_gene: TRBJ2-3; CDR3aa: ATSRGGREDTQY
d_gene: NA; v_gene: TRBV2; j_gene: TRBJ2-5; CDR3aa: ASSDSLWTVQETQY
d_gene: NA; v_gene: TRBV11-2; j_gene: TRBJ1-6; CDR3aa: ASSGPWNSPLH
d_gene: NA; v_gene: TRBV11-3; j_gene: TRBJ1-1; CDR3aa: ASSLSPGSTEAF
d_gene: NA; v_gene: TRBV2; j_gene: TRBJ2-2; CDR3aa: ASGENTGELF
d_gene: NA; v_gene: TRBV9; j_gene: TRBJ2-3; CDR3aa: ASSVFLGTDTQY
d_gene: NA; v_gene: TRBV10-3; j_gene: TRBJ2-3; CDR3aa: AISAYTAGDGDTQY
d_gene: TRBD1; v_gene: TRBV19; j_gene: TRBJ2-3; CDR3aa: ASSTSGTGAADTQY
d_gene: NA; v_gene: TRBV6-1; j_gene: TRBJ2-5; CDR3aa: ASATSLLVVETQY
d_gene: NA; v_gene: TRBV29-1; j_gene: TRBJ1-4; CDR3aa: SVEDPGIEKLF
d_gene: NA; v_gene: TRBV2; j_gene: TRBJ1-2; CDR3aa: ASSYTTLGGYT
d_gene: NA; v_gene: TRBV2; j_gene: TRBJ2-5; CDR3aa: ASSGYGETQY
d_gene: TRBD1; v_gene: TRBV6-1; j_gene: TRBJ2-5; CDR3aa: ASSETGVWEETQY
d_gene: NA; v_gene: TRBV9; j_gene: TRBJ2-5; CDR3aa: ASSSPGGRLAGTQY
d_gene: NA; v_gene: TRBV25-1; j_gene: TRBJ1-4; CDR3aa: ASGGQGRWLF
d_gene: NA; v_gene: TRBV15; j_gene: TRBJ1-3; CDR3aa: ATSTGAGNTIY
d_gene: NA; v_gene: TRBV6-6; j_gene: TRBJ2-1; CDR3aa: ASSPDSGGSKF
d_gene: TRBD1; v_gene: TRBV9; j_gene: TRBJ2-3; CDR3aa: ASSSPPLDRGKDTQY
d_gene: NA; v_gene: TRBV7-3; j_gene: TRBJ2-3; CDR3aa: ASSIDSTDTQY
d_gene: NA; v_gene: TRBV15; j_gene: TRBJ2-6; CDR3aa: ATSLRSGANVLT
d_gene: NA; v_gene: TRBV20-1; j_gene: TRBJ1-1; CDR3aa: SAEDTGEAF
d_gene: NA; v_gene: TRBV30; j_gene: TRBJ2-3; CDR3aa: AWIGGAFDTQY
d_gene: NA; v_gene: TRBV14; j_gene: TRBJ2-1; CDR3aa: ASSKEGFNEQF
d_gene: NA; v_gene: TRBV6-5; j_gene: TRBJ2-7; CDR3aa: ASSYSTGVLYEQY
d_gene: NA; v_gene: TRBV4-1; j_gene: TRBJ1-4; CDR3aa: ASSQGFGGGGGKLF
d_gene: NA; v_gene: TRBV11-2; j_gene: TRBJ2-7; CDR3aa: ASSPQHISYEQY
d_gene: NA; v_gene: TRBV18; j_gene: TRBJ2-5; CDR3aa: ASSPGDRETQY
d_gene: NA; v_gene: TRBV9; j_gene: TRBJ1-4; CDR3aa: ASSGDGEKLF
d_gene: NA; v_gene: TRBV11-2; j_gene: TRBJ1-4; CDR3aa: ASSRWTQGQEKLF
d_gene: TRBD1; v_gene: TRBV6-1; j_gene: TRBJ1-6; CDR3aa: ASSDLAGQGASPLH
d_gene: NA; v_gene: TRBV27; j_gene: TRBJ2-6; CDR3aa: ASSFYSSSGANVLT
d_gene: NA; v_gene: TRBV6-1; j_gene: TRBJ1-2; CDR3aa: ASSLSNYGYT
d_gene: NA; v_gene: TRBV6-1; j_gene: TRBJ2-2; CDR3aa: ASSEAWGNAGELF
d_gene: NA; v_gene: TRBV5-6; j_gene: TRBJ1-1; CDR3aa: ASSLNRNTEAF
d_gene: NA; v_gene: TRBV28; j_gene: TRBJ1-3; CDR3aa: ASSWGGSSGNTIY
d_gene: TRBD2; v_gene: TRBV9; j_gene: TRBJ2-1; CDR3aa: ASSVASSGGANQGEQF
d_gene: NA; v_gene: TRBV5-4; j_gene: TRBJ1-6; CDR3aa: ASSLNFANSPLH
d_gene: NA; v_gene: TRBV7-2; j_gene: TRBJ2-2; CDR3aa: ASSLAGFSGELF
d_gene: NA; v_gene: TRBV28; j_gene: TRBJ2-5; CDR3aa: ASSLLAAQGETQY
d_gene: NA; v_gene: TRBV28; j_gene: TRBJ1-2; CDR3aa: ASSFLSRGLYGYT
d_gene: TRBD1; v_gene: TRBV30; j_gene: TRBJ1-1; CDR3aa: AWETGMNTEAF
d_gene: TRBD2; v_gene: TRBV19; j_gene: TRBJ2-3; CDR3aa: ASSISLAGGPDTQY
d_gene: TRBD2; v_gene: TRBV6-4; j_gene: TRBJ2-1; CDR3aa: ASSDSTSGYNEQF
d_gene: NA; v_gene: TRBV11-2; j_gene: TRBJ1-4; CDR3aa: ASSSTVTDEKLF
d_gene: NA; v_gene: TRBV27; j_gene: TRBJ2-7; CDR3aa: ASSYSSTYEQY